Listed here are 8 T cell receptor beta chains from one sample, sequenced in a study of T cell repertoires in cytomegalovirus infection. MiXCR was run by TCRdb on the reads, yielding one entry per CDR3 protein. The sample holds roughly 500,000 distinct CDR3 sequences, 11% seen once. Specimen: PBMCs. The receptors come from a human donor in good health (CMV status not recorded). Some clones in this sample may be carry-over from other donors' samples.

In its sample, this clonotype was seen a few times. The V gene is TRBV11-1, the J gene TRBJ1-6, with D unclear. This CDR3 contains 14 residues. The V gene lost 2 bases and the J gene lost 7 bases, with 9 bases spanning the gap. CDR1 and CDR2 from the germline V gene are SGHAT and FQDESV (reference sequence). CDR3 residues: CASSLFQFNSPLHF. The DNA of the CDR3 is TGTGCCAGCAGCTTATTCCAGTTCAATTCACCCCTCCACTTT.

This clonotype was observed a handful of times. The chain is built from TRBV20-1 and TRBJ1-2; 8 bases are a match to TRBD1. The ends lost 1 base at V and 14 bases at J; junction bases unmatched: 6. Per the germline V gene, CDR1 is DFQATT and CDR2 is SNEGSKA (reference sequence). This CDR3 is built from 11 residues. The CDR3 nucleotides read TGCAGTGCTAGAGCCCAGGGGGCGGAGACCTTC. Protein sequence: CSARAQGAETF.

The sample holds many counts of this clonotype. V gene TRBV15 combines with J gene TRBJ1-1, with a weak D call TRBD1 (5 bases). This CDR3 has 13 residues. The V gene lost 5 bases and the J gene lost 5 bases, with 12 bases spanning the gap. Germline assignment: CDR1 LNHNV and CDR2 YYDKDF (reference sequence). The CDR3 reads CATSLSEGTEAFF. CDR3 sequence (DNA): TGTGCCACCAGCCTCTCAGAGGGGACTGAAGCTTTCTTT.

J is TRBJ2-7 and V is TRBV28, with D possibly called TRBD1 or TRBD2 (6 bases each). Trimming took 6 bases from V and 3 from J, leaving 12 bases between them. In germline, CDR1 is MDHEN, CDR2 SYDVKM. The CDR3 is made up of 13 amino acids. CDR3 nucleotide sequence: TGTGCCAGCAGCGGGGGCGGATACTACGAGCAGTACTTC. This encodes CASSGGGYYEQYF.

This clonotype was seen at least ten times. V and J are TRBV7-6 and TRBJ1-6; D remains ambiguous. The CDR3 consists of 14 residues. Germline assignment: CDR1 SGHVS and CDR2 FNYEAQ. Deletions cut 0 bases from V and 7 bases from J, with 7 bases between. The CDR3 DNA sequence: TGTGCCAGCAGCTTAGCCGTACGGAATTCACCCCTCCACTTT. Translating gives CASSLAVRNSPLHF.

This clonotype was seen a few times. The rearrangement joins TRBV5-1 to TRBJ1-1, with TRBD1 matching 8 bases. Germline CDR1 is SGHRS and CDR2 is YFSETQ. The CDR3 has 14 residues. Trimming at V came to 4 bases and at J to 3 bases, leaving 5 bases not matched to a gene. The CDR3 coding sequence is TGCGCCAGCAGCGGGACAGGACTTTACACTGAAGCTTTCTTT. Residues: CASSGTGLYTEAFF.

V usage is TRBV9 and J usage is TRBJ2-7, with D perhaps matching TRBD1 (5 bases). The CDR3 spans 15 residues. Germline V gene lookup returns CDR1 SGDLS and CDR2 YYNGEE. The germline V and J ends were trimmed by 0 bases and 1 base, with 11 bases remaining between them. The DNA of the CDR3 is TGTGCCAGCAGCGTAGCCTCGGACACTTCCTACGAGCAGTACTTC. Protein sequence: CASSVASDTSYEQYF.

The chain carries TRBV25-1 and TRBJ1-1; 7 nucleotides match TRBD1. V dropped 7 bases and J dropped 6; count of bases not matched to a gene: 8. Germline CDR1 reads MGHDK; CDR2 reads SYGVNS. The CDR3 loop spans 13 amino acids. The CDR3, as DNA: TGTGCCAGCACCGCCACAGGGGAGGCTGAAGCTTTCTTT. Amino acids: CASTATGEAEAFF.